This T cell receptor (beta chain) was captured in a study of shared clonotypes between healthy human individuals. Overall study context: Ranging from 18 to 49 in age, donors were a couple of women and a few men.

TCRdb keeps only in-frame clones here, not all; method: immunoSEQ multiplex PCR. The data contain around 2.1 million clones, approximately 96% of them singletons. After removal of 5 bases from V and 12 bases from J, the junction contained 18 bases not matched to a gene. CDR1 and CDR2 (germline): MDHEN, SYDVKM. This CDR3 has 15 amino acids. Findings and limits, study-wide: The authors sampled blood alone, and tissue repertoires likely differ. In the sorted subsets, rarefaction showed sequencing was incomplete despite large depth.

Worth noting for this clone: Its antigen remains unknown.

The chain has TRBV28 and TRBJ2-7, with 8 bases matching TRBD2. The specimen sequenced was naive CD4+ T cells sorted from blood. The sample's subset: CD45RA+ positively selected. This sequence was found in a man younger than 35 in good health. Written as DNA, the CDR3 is TGTGCCAGCAGTACAATTACTAGCGGTGGGCCGTTCGCGTACTTC. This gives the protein CASSTITSGGPFAYF.